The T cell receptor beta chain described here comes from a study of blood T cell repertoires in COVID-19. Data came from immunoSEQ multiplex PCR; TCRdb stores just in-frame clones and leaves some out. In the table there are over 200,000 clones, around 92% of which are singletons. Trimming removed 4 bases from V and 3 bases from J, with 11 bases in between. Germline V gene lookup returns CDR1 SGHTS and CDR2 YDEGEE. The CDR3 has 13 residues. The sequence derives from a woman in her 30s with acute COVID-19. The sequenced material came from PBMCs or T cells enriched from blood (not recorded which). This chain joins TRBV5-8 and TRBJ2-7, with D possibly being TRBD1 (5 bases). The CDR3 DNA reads TGTGCCAGCAGCCGACGACAGTTCTACGAGCAGTACTTC. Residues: CASSRRQFYEQYF.